This T cell receptor (beta chain) was recorded in a study of T cells in Graves' hyperthyroidism and ophthalmopathy. Regarding the study as a whole: From stable hyperthyroidism, ophthalmopathy was set apart by a 13 V-J model.

This CDR3 has 16 amino acids. V was cut by 5 bases and J by 3 bases, with 19 bases left in between. CDR1 and CDR2 from the germline V gene are LNHDA and SQIVND (reference sequence). RNA transcripts yielded amplified TCR beta CDR3 regions. First-round RT-PCR of the TCR CDR3 relied on the HTBI primer set. MiXCR, applied by TCRdb to the multiplex PCR reads, yields one record per CDR3 protein. The repertoire includes more than 450,000 distinct CDR3 sequences, 12% to 15% of them detected once, and 14% sits in the top ten. This clonotype has more than one count but fewer than ten. No antigen is known for it.

Sequenced: blood. This receptor was identified in a woman between 40 and 50 years old with Graves' hyperthyroidism. V and J are TRBV19 and TRBJ1-1; TRBD1 might be the D (6 bases). The CDR3 loop is CASSPGPGGADTEAFF. CDR3 DNA: TGTGCCAGTAGTCCTGGACCTGGGGGCGCTGACACTGAAGCTTTCTTT.